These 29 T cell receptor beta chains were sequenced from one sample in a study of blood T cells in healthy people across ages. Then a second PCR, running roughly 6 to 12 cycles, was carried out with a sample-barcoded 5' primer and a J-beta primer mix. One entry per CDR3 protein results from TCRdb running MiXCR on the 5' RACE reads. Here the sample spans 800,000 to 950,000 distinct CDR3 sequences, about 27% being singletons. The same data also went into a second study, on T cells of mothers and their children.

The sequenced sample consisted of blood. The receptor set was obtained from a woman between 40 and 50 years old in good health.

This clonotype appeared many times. The CDR3 sequence: CASSSIGTGLGNEQFF. The CDR3, as DNA: TGTGCCAGCAGTTCCATCGGGACAGGGCTCGGGAATGAGCAGTTCTTC. This chain links TRBV28 with TRBJ2-1; 9 bases are a match to TRBD1. Germline V gene lookup returns CDR1 MDHEN and CDR2 SYDVKM. V shed 4 bases, J shed 7 bases, and the junction held 11 bases outside the gene matches. This CDR3 comprises 16 residues. Full variable domain (outside the CDR3, taken from reference TRBV28 and TRBJ2-1): DVKVTQSSRYLVKRTGEKVFLECVQDMDHENMFWYRQDPGLGLRLIYFSYDVKMKEKGDIPEGYSVSREKKERFSLILESASTNQTSMYLCASSSIGTGLGNEQFFGPGTRLTVL.

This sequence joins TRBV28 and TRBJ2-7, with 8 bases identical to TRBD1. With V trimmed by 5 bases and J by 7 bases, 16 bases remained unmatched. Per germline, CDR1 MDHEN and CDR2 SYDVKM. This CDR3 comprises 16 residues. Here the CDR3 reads CASSLSPWTGQDEQYF. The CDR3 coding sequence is TGTGCCAGCAGTCTTTCCCCATGGACAGGGCAGGATGAGCAGTACTTC.

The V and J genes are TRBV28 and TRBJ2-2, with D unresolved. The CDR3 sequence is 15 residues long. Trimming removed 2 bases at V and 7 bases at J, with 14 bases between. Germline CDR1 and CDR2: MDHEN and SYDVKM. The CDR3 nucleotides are TGTGCCAGCAGTTTAATCCCCCCCTCCGGCGGGGAGCTGTTTTTT. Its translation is CASSLIPPSGGELFF.

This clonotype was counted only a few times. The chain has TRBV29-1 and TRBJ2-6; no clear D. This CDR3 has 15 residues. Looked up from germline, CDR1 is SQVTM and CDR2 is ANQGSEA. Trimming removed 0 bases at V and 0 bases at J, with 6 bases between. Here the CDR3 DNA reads TGCAGCGTTGAAGATCACTCCTCTGGGGCCAACGTCCTGACTTTC. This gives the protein CSVEDHSSGANVLTF.

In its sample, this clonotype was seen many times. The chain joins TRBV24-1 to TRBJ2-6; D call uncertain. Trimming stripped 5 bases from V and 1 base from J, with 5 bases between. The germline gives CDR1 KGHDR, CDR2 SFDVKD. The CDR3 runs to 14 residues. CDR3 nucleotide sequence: TGTGCCACCAGTGGGAATTCTGGGGCCAACGTCCTGACTTTC. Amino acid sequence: CATSGNSGANVLTF.

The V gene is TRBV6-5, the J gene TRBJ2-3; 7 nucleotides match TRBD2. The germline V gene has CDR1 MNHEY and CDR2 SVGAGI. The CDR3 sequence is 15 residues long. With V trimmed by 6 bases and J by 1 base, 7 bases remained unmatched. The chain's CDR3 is CASSLRGEGTDTQYF. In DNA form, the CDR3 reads TGTGCCAGCAGCCTCCGGGGGGAGGGCACAGATACGCAGTATTTT.

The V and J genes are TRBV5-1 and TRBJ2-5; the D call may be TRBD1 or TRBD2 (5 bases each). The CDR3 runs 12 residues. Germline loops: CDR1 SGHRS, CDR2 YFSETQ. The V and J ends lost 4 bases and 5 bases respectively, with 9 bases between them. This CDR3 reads CASSPWGETQYF. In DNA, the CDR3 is TGCGCCAGCAGCCCTTGGGGGGAGACCCAGTACTTC.

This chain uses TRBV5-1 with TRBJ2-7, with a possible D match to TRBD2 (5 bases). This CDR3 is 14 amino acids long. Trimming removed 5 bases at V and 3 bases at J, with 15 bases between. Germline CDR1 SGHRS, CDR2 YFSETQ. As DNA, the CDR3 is TGCGCCAGCAGTGTGGTGGAAGCGGACTACGAGCAGTACTTC. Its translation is CASSVVEADYEQYF.

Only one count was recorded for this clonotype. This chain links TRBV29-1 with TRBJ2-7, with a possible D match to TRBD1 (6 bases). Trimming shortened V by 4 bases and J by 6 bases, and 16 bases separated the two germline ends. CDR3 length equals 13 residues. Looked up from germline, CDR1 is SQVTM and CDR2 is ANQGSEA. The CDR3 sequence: CSVAQGINVEQYF. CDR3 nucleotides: TGCAGCGTTGCCCAGGGGATCAATGTCGAGCAGTACTTC.

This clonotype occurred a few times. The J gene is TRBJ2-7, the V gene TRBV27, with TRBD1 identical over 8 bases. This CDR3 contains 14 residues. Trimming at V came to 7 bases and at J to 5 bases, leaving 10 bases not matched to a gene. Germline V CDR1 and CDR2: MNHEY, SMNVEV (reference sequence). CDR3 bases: TGTGCCAGCACCCTCGGTCCAGGGGGCGACGAGCAGTACTTC. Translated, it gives CASTLGPGGDEQYF.

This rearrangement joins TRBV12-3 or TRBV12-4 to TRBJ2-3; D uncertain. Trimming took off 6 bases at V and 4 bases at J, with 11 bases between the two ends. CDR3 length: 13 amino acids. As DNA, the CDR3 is TGTGCCAGCAGCTCCCCTGTGGCAGATACGCAGTATTTT. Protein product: CASSSPVADTQYF.

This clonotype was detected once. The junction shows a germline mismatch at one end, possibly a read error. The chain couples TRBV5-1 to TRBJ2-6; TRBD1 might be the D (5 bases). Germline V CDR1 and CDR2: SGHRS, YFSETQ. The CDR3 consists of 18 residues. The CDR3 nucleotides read TGCGCCAGCAGCTCCCTGACCTTAAGTATCTCTGGGGCCAACGTCCCGACTTTC. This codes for CASSSLTLSISGANVPTF.

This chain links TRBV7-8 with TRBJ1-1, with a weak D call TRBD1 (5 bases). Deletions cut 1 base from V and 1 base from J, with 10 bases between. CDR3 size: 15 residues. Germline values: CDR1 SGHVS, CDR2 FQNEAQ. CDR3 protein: CASSLGGGANTEAFF. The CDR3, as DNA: TGTGCCAGCAGCTTAGGGGGTGGGGCGAACACTGAAGCTTTCTTT.

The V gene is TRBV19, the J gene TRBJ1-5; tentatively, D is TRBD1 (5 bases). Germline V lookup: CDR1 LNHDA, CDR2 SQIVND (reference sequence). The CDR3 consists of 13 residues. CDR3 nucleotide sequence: TGTGATCCGGGGGGGGAGACTAATCAGCCCCAGCATTTT. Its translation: CDPGGETNQPQHF.

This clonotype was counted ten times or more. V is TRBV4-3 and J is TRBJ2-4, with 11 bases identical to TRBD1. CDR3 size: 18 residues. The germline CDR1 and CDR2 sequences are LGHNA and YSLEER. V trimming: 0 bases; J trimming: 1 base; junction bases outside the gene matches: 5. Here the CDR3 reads CASSQDPRTGGAKNIQYF. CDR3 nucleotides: TGCGCCAGCAGCCAAGACCCCAGGACAGGGGGCGCCAAAAACATTCAGTACTTC.

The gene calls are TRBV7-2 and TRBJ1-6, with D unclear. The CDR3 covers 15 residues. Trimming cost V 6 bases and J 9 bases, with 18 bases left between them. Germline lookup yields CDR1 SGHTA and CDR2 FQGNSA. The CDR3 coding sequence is TGTGCCAGCAGTCTGTCGAGGGCGGGAATTTCACCCCTCCACTTT. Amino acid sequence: CASSLSRAGISPLHF.

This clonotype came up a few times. Here the CDR3 DNA reads TGTGCCAGCACCGACCGGGCAGGGTGGATTGTCAATCAGCCCCAGCATTTT. Translated, it gives CASTDRAGWIVNQPQHF. The chain joins TRBV9 to TRBJ1-5; maybe TRBD1 (5 bases). There are 17 residues in the CDR3. The germline V gene has CDR1 SGDLS and CDR2 YYNGEE. With 6 bases removed from V and 3 bases from J, the gap between germline ends came to 22 bases.

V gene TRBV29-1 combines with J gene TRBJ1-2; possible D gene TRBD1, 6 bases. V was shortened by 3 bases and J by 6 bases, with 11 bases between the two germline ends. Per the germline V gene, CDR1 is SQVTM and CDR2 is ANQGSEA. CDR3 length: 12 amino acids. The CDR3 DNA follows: TGCAGCGTTGAGGGGGGGGCAGATGGCTACACCTTC. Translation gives CSVEGGADGYTF.

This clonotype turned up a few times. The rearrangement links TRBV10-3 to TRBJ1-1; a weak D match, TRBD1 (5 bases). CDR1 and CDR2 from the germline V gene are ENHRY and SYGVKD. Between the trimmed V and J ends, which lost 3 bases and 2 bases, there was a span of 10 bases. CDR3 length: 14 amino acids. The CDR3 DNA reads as TGTGCCATCAGTGAATGGGGGGGAAACACTGAAGCTTTCTTT. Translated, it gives CAISEWGGNTEAFF.

As DNA, the CDR3 is TGTGCCAGCAGACGGGTAGGGGGTCAGCCCCAGCATTTT. It codes for CASRRVGGQPQHF. The genes are TRBV2 and TRBJ1-5; D possibly corresponds to TRBD1 (6 bases). The CDR3 covers 13 residues. Trimming pared 6 bases from V and 6 bases from J, leaving 12 bases between. The germline gives CDR1 SNHLY, CDR2 FYNNEI. Drawing the rest from reference TRBV2 and TRBJ1-5, the complete variable domain is EPEVTQTPSHQVTQMGQEVILRCVPISNHLYFYWYRQILGQKVEFLVSFYNNEISEKSEIFDDQFSVERPDGSNFTLKIRSTKLEDSAMYFCASRRVGGQPQHFGDGTRLSIL.

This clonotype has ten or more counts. In DNA, the CDR3 is TGTGCCAGCAGCACATTGGGGACAGCTGGCTACACCTTC. Amino acids: CASSTLGTAGYTF. The chain recombines TRBV12-3 or TRBV12-4 with TRBJ1-2; 7 nucleotides agree with TRBD1. The CDR3 covers 13 residues. Losses at the gene ends were 6 bases for V and 7 bases for J; bases not matched to a gene: 8.

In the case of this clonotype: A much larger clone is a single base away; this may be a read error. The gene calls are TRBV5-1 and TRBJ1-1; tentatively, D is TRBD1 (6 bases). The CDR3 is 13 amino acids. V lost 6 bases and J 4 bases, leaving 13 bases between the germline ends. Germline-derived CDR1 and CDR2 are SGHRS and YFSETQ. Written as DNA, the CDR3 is TGCGCCAGCAACAGGGAAACGAGCACTGAAGCTTTCTTT. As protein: CASNRETSTEAFF.

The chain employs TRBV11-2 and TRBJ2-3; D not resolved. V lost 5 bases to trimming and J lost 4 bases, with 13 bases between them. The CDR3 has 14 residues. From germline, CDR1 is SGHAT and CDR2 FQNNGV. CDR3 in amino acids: CASSPEPLADTQYF. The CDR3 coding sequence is TGTGCCAGCAGCCCCGAGCCCCTGGCAGATACGCAGTATTTT.

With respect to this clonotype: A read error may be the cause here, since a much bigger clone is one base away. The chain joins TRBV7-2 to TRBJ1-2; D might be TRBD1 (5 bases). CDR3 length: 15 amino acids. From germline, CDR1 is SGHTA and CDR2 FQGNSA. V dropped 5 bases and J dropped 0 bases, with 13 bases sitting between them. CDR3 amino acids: CASSARGTTNYGYTF. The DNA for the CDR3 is TGTGCCAGCAGCGCCCGCGGGACTACTAACTATGGCTACACCTTC.

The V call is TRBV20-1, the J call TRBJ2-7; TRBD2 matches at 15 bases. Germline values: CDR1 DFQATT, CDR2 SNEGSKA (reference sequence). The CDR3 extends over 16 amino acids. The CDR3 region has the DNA TGCAGCACTCCCGGGACTAGCGGGGGGAGGACCTACGAGCAGTACTTC. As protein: CSTPGTSGGRTYEQYF.

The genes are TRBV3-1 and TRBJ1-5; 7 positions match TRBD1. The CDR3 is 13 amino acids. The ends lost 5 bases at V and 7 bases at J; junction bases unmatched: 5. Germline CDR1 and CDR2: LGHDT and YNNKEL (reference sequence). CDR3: CASSRGLRQPQHF. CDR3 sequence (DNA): TGTGCCAGCAGCAGGGGGCTGAGGCAGCCCCAGCATTTT.

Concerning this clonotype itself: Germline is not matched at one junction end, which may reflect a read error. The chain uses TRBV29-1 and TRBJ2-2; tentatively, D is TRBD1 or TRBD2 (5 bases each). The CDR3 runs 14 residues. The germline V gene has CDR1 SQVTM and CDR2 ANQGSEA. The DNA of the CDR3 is TGCAGCGTTTCTGCCAGGGTCGACACCGGGGAGCCGTTTTTT. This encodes CSVSARVDTGEPFF.

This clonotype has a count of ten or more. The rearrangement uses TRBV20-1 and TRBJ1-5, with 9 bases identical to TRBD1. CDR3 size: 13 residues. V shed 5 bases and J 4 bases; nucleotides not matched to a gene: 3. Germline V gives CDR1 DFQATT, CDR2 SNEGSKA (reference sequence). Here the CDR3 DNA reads TGCAGTGCTCCAGGACAGGGGAATCAGCCCCAGCATTTT. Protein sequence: CSAPGQGNQPQHF.

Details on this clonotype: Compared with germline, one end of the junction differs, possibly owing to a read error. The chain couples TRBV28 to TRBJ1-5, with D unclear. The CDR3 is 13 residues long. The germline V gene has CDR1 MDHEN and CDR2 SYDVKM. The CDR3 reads CASSSNPNQHQHF. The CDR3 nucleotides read TGTGCCAGCAGCTCAAACCCGAATCAGCACCAGCATTTT.